Listed below are T cell receptor beta chains from one sample, sequenced in a study of cytomegalovirus exposure and HLA in healthy donors. TCRdb's copy holds only in-frame clones and misses some; the assay was immunoSEQ multiplex PCR. Of about 190,000 clones in the sample, 80% to 90% were seen once. The sequenced sample was PBMCs. The receptors stem from a man aged 25-45 years in good health and CMV-seronegative. Both conserved end residues are part of each CDR3. The order of the fields is clone size, V gene, D gene, J gene, CDR3 protein, CDR3 DNA. The D gene is left open where the match is weak. Clone size is shown for a subset of rows, as once, few, many or a class of expanded clone.

abundance: .; v_gene: TRBV19; d_gene: .; j_gene: TRBJ1-1; CDR3aa: CASSMGYGGASTEAFF; CDR3nt: TGTGCCAGTAGTATGGGTTACGGTGGAGCATCAACTGAAGCTTTCTTT
abundance: .; v_gene: TRBV19; d_gene: .; j_gene: TRBJ1-4; CDR3aa: CASRGRGMTNEKLFF; CDR3nt: TGTGCCAGTAGGGGCAGGGGAATGACTAATGAAAAACTGTTTTTT
abundance: once; v_gene: TRBV2; d_gene: .; j_gene: TRBJ1-1; CDR3aa: CATGGTRNTEAFF; CDR3nt: TGTGCCACCGGAGGCACACGGAACACTGAAGCTTTCTTT
abundance: .; v_gene: TRBV4-2; d_gene: TRBD1; j_gene: TRBJ1-1; CDR3aa: CASSLGGQGRQVNTEAFF; CDR3nt: TGTGCCAGCAGCCTCGGCGGACAGGGCCGGCAGGTGAACACTGAAGCTTTCTTT
abundance: .; v_gene: TRBV28; d_gene: .; j_gene: TRBJ1-5; CDR3aa: CASTSGEWDQPQHF; CDR3nt: TGTGCCAGCACCTCGGGGGAATGGGATCAGCCCCAGCATTTT
abundance: .; v_gene: TRBV11-2; d_gene: TRBD1; j_gene: TRBJ2-5; CDR3aa: CASSAGQVLQETQYF; CDR3nt: TGTGCCAGCAGCGCGGGACAGGTGCTCCAAGAGACCCAGTACTTC
abundance: .; v_gene: TRBV7-2; d_gene: .; j_gene: TRBJ2-5; CDR3aa: CASSLDRTGQTQYF; CDR3nt: TGTGCCAGCAGCTTAGACCGCACAGGTCAGACCCAGTACTTC
abundance: once; v_gene: TRBV7-2; d_gene: .; j_gene: TRBJ2-3; CDR3aa: CASSSDSGLGTDTQYF; CDR3nt: TGTGCCAGCAGCTCCGACTCGGGACTTGGCACAGATACGCAGTATTTT
abundance: few; v_gene: TRBV6-5; d_gene: TRBD1; j_gene: TRBJ2-7; CDR3aa: CASSYLDRGYEQYF; CDR3nt: TGTGCCAGCAGTTATCTGGACAGGGGGTACGAGCAGTACTTC
abundance: .; v_gene: TRBV28; d_gene: TRBD1; j_gene: TRBJ2-5; CDR3aa: CASSGTAENVQETQYF; CDR3nt: TGTGCCAGCAGTGGGACAGCCGAGAATGTCCAAGAGACCCAGTACTTC
abundance: .; v_gene: TRBV4-1; d_gene: .; j_gene: TRBJ2-3; CDR3aa: CASRPLGGSTDTQYF; CDR3nt: TGCGCCAGCAGACCACTAGGGGGAAGCACAGATACGCAGTATTTT
abundance: once; v_gene: TRBV9; d_gene: TRBD1; j_gene: TRBJ2-7; CDR3aa: CASSTGQGNEQYF; CDR3nt: TGTGCCAGCAGCACAGGACAGGGCAACGAGCAGTACTTC
abundance: .; v_gene: TRBV11-2; d_gene: TRBD1; j_gene: TRBJ1-1; CDR3aa: CASSVDRGTEAFF; CDR3nt: TGTGCCAGCAGCGTTGACAGGGGCACTGAAGCTTTCTTT
abundance: .; v_gene: TRBV30; d_gene: TRBD1; j_gene: TRBJ1-6; CDR3aa: CAWRGDSVNSPLHF; CDR3nt: TGTGCCTGGAGAGGGGACAGTGTTAATTCACCCCTCCACTTT
abundance: .; v_gene: TRBV5-1; d_gene: .; j_gene: TRBJ2-1; CDR3aa: CASSLAGDPRGNEQFF; CDR3nt: TGCGCCAGCAGCTTGGCGGGGGACCCACGGGGGAATGAGCAGTTCTTC
abundance: .; v_gene: TRBV19; d_gene: .; j_gene: TRBJ2-1; CDR3aa: CASRPEWEYNEQFF; CDR3nt: TGTGCCAGTAGACCTGAGTGGGAGTACAATGAGCAGTTCTTC
abundance: .; v_gene: TRBV7-2; d_gene: .; j_gene: TRBJ1-5; CDR3aa: CASSQGGGYSNQPQHF; CDR3nt: TGTGCCAGCAGCCAAGGAGGCGGGTATAGCAATCAGCCCCAGCATTTT
abundance: few; v_gene: TRBV7-2; d_gene: TRBD1; j_gene: TRBJ1-2; CDR3aa: CASSFGWGQNYGYTF; CDR3nt: TGTGCCAGCAGCTTTGGCTGGGGACAGAACTATGGCTACACCTTC
abundance: .; v_gene: TRBV29-1; d_gene: TRBD1; j_gene: TRBJ2-7; CDR3aa: CSVETGQEIYEQYF; CDR3nt: TGCAGCGTTGAAACGGGACAGGAGATTTACGAGCAGTACTTC